This T cell receptor (beta chain) originates from a study of response to subunit inactivated influenza vaccine. This CDR3 region has 18 residues. The V gene's germline CDR1 is LGHNA and CDR2 YSLEER. V shed 2 bases and J 2 bases; nucleotides not matched to a gene: 12. MiXCR, applied by TCRdb to the RT-PCR reads, yields one record per CDR3 protein. There are around 850,000 distinct CDR3 sequences in the sample; about 18% occur only once, and under 13% lies in the top ten. A note on this clonotype: What it recognizes is unknown.

General study results and limits: Researchers suggested that each seasonal influenza vaccination recruits few new T cells.

This specimen consisted of PBMCs from blood, obtained more than 4 days after vaccination. V is TRBV4-3 and J is TRBJ2-4; 7 bases align to TRBD2. The TCR was taken from a man aged 50-59 years who received an inactivated influenza vaccine. The CDR3 bases are TGCGCCAGCAGCCAACGAAAATTGCGGGAGTTAACCAAAAACATTCAGTACTTC. Translating it yields CASSQRKLRELTKNIQYF.